The 29 T cell receptor beta chains listed next were all sequenced from one sample in a study of long-term antiretroviral therapy in people with HIV. They ran version v3.0 of the immunoSEQ assay at survey level. Assay used: immunoSEQ multiplex PCR; TCRdb lists only in-frame clones, some missing. The profile shows fewer than 45,000 clones, roughly 94% of them singletons. The sequencing here drew on unsorted PBMCs, taken 4.1 years after starting antiretroviral therapy. Receptors originate from a woman in her forties or fifties with HIV.

The chain links TRBV18 to TRBJ2-3, with TRBD1 matching 7 bases. With V trimmed by 2 bases and J by 2 bases, 4 bases remained unmatched. Germline V gives CDR1 KGHSH, CDR2 LQKENI. This CDR3 has 15 residues. CDR3 sequence (DNA): TGTGCCAGCTCACCAGTGACAGGGCTCACAGATACGCAGTATTTT. Amino acid sequence: CASSPVTGLTDTQYF.

The rearrangement joins TRBV9 to TRBJ2-6; TRBD1 or TRBD2 may be the D gene (6 bases each). This CDR3 contains 17 residues. Trimming shortened V by 0 bases and J by 3 bases, and 13 bases separated the two germline ends. The germline V gene encodes CDR1 SGDLS and CDR2 YYNGEE. CDR3 DNA sequence: TGTGCCAGCAGCGTAGATCCCGGGGGCCTTGGGGCCAACGTCCTGACTTTC. It encodes CASSVDPGGLGANVLTF.

The chain combines TRBV5-6 with TRBJ1-3; D may be TRBD1 (5 bases). V shed 7 bases and J shed 7 bases, with 15 bases lying between them. This CDR3 is 13 amino acids long. Per germline, CDR1 SGHDT and CDR2 YYEEEE. CDR3 sequence reads: CASGKGYPNTIYF. CDR3 DNA: TGTGCCAGCGGCAAGGGGTATCCTAACACCATATATTTT.

The genes are TRBV7-8 and TRBJ2-3; 7 bases fit TRBD2. The trim removed 1 base at V and 4 bases at J, leaving 5 bases unmatched. The CDR3 spans 15 residues. Germline V gene lookup returns CDR1 SGHVS and CDR2 FQNEAQ. The CDR3 here is CASSLEGTMADTQYF. The CDR3 DNA is TGTGCCAGCAGCTTAGAAGGGACTATGGCAGATACGCAGTATTTT.

The genes are TRBV7-9 and TRBJ2-1, with D perhaps matching TRBD1 (7 bases). This CDR3 region has 12 residues. CDR1 is SEHNR, CDR2 FQNEAQ, per germline (reference sequence). V was clipped by 11 bases and J by 12 bases, with 20 bases between them. Written as DNA, the CDR3 is TGTGCCGGAGGGGACAGTTATTTATCGCAGTTCTTC. This codes for CAGGDSYLSQFF.

The chain links TRBV5-6 to TRBJ1-2; possibly TRBD1 for D (6 bases). V was trimmed by 3 bases and J by 1 base, leaving 16 bases between them. The V gene's germline CDR1 is SGHDT and CDR2 YYEEEE. The CDR3 sequence is 16 residues long. CDR3 sequence reads: CASSSGAAIFNYGYTF. In nucleotides, the CDR3 is TGTGCCAGCAGCTCGGGGGCCGCGATATTTAACTATGGCTACACCTTC.

The rearrangement joins TRBV13 to TRBJ2-3; no firm D call. Trimming removed 3 bases from V and 1 base from J, with 2 bases in between. Germline assignment: CDR1 PRHDT and CDR2 FYEKMQ (reference sequence). CDR3 length: 12 amino acids. The CDR3 protein is CASSFGTDTQYF. The CDR3 nucleotides read TGTGCCAGCAGCTTCGGCACAGATACGCAGTATTTT.

This rearrangement joins TRBV25-1 to TRBJ2-3; 11 positions agree with TRBD2. In germline, CDR1 is MGHDK, CDR2 SYGVNS. V was clipped by 2 bases and J by 4 bases; unmatched bases: 2. The CDR3 covers 15 residues. The CDR3 DNA is TGTGCCAGCAGTGAACTAGCGGGGGGTGCAGATACGCAGTATTTT. This gives the protein CASSELAGGADTQYF.

This chain joins TRBV28 and TRBJ1-6; D is possibly TRBD1 (5 bases). The germline gives CDR1 MDHEN, CDR2 SYDVKM. The CDR3 extends over 17 amino acids. Trimming cost V 4 bases and J 10 bases, with 23 bases left between them. CDR3 in amino acids: CASSYPRVRGSYSPLHF. CDR3 nucleotide sequence: TGTGCCAGCAGTTACCCCCGAGTTCGGGGGAGCTACTCACCCCTCCACTTT.

The rearrangement joins TRBV30 to TRBJ2-1; 10 bases are shared with TRBD2. The trim removed 5 bases at V and 4 bases at J, leaving 5 bases unmatched. The CDR3 consists of 14 residues. Germline CDR1 is GTSNPN and CDR2 is SVGIG (reference sequence). The CDR3 sequence is CAWAGTSAYNEQFF. The DNA for the CDR3 is TGTGCCTGGGCCGGGACTAGCGCGTACAATGAGCAGTTCTTC.

The J gene is TRBJ2-1, the V gene TRBV30, with D perhaps matching TRBD1 or TRBD2 (5 bases each). Between the trimmed V and J ends, which lost 1 base and 10 bases, there was a span of 17 bases. The germline V gene encodes CDR1 GTSNPN and CDR2 SVGIG (reference sequence). The length of the CDR3 is 14 residues. CDR3 in DNA: TGTGCCTGGAGTGGGGGTCCCCTAGAGGGGGAGCAGTTCTTC. Its protein is CAWSGGPLEGEQFF. Variable domain in full (rest from reference TRBV30 and TRBJ2-1): SQTIHQWPATLVQPVGSPLSLECTVEGTSNPNLYWYRQAAGRGLQLLFYSVGIGQISSEVPQNLSASRPQDRQFILSSKKLLLSDSGFYLCAWSGGPLEGEQFFGPGTRLTVL.

The chain recombines TRBV9 with TRBJ1-2; D is possibly TRBD1 (6 bases). V dropped 3 bases and J dropped 10 bases, with 22 bases sitting between them. The CDR3 covers 15 residues. Germline V gene data show CDR1 as SGDLS and CDR2 as YYNGEE. The CDR3 nucleotides are TGTGCCAGCAGCGCCCTCGGGGGCGGCTTGGTCTCCTACACCTTC. The encoded protein is CASSALGGGLVSYTF.

The rearrangement joins TRBV2 to TRBJ1-1, with 11 bases fitting TRBD1. The CDR3 length is 14 residues. Germline CDR1 reads SNHLY; CDR2 reads FYNNEI. Trimming removed 6 bases from V and 4 bases from J; junction bases left unmatched: 4. The CDR3 reads CASRGDRGSTEAFF. CDR3 sequence (DNA): TGTGCCAGCAGAGGGGACAGGGGGAGCACTGAAGCTTTCTTT.

This chain joins TRBV5-4 and TRBJ2-7; 9 bases agree with TRBD2. Germline V gene data show CDR1 as SGHNT and CDR2 as YYREEE (reference sequence). Trimming at V came to 0 bases and at J to 2 bases, leaving 6 bases not matched to a gene. CDR3 length equals 16 residues. The CDR3 is CASSLDSLAGTYEQYF. CDR3 in DNA: TGTGCCAGCAGCTTGGACAGTCTAGCGGGGACCTACGAGCAGTACTTC. Full variable domain (rest looked up from reference TRBV5-4 and TRBJ2-7): ETGVTQSPTHLIKTRGQQVTLRCSSQSGHNTVSWYQQALGQGPQFIFQYYREEENGRGNFPPRFSGLQFPNYSSELNVNALELDDSALYLCASSLDSLAGTYEQYFGPGTRLTVT.

The chain employs TRBV10-3 and TRBJ2-5; 7 bases fit TRBD2. This CDR3 contains 15 residues. Germline V gene data show CDR1 as ENHRY and CDR2 as SYGVKD. V dropped 5 bases and J dropped 3; count of bases not matched to a gene: 9. Here the CDR3 DNA reads TGTGCCATCAGTTGGGGGGGACGCCGAGAAGAGACCCAGTACTTC. It encodes CAISWGGRREETQYF.

In regard to this clone: Because the CDR3's place on the DNA is in doubt, the DNA is left out and the CDR3 is given as listed by TCRdb. This chain joins TRBV21-1 and TRBJ1-1; TRBD1, as called in the table, went unchecked against the DNA. TRBV21-1 is reported as a pseudogene. The CDR3 adds up to 15 amino acids, both ends counted. The chain's CDR3 is CASSKVARGSTEAFF.

The rearrangement links TRBV6-5 to TRBJ2-1, with no clear D. Germline V gene lookup returns CDR1 MNHEY and CDR2 SVGAGI. The ends were cut back, 2 bases at V and 0 bases at J, with 11 bases in the middle. This CDR3 is built from 16 residues. CDR3 nucleotides: TGTGCCAGCAGTTACGGGGATCCGAGCTCCTACAATGAGCAGTTCTTC. Residues: CASSYGDPSSYNEQFF.

J is TRBJ1-2 and V is TRBV9; D not resolved. The CDR3 runs 13 residues. Germline values: CDR1 SGDLS, CDR2 YYNGEE. The V and J ends lost 0 bases and 2 bases respectively, with 5 bases between them. The CDR3, as DNA: TGTGCCAGCAGCGTAGACAGCAACTATGGCTACACCTTC. Protein sequence: CASSVDSNYGYTF.

For the CDR3, the DNA is TGTGCCAGCCTAGGGGGGGGTGCTATATATGGCTACACCTTC. This sequence encodes CASLGGGAIYGYTF. This rearrangement joins TRBV6-1 to TRBJ1-2; maybe TRBD1 (6 bases). This CDR3 spans 14 amino acids. V lost 8 bases and J lost 5, with 18 bases in between. In germline, CDR1 is MNHNS, CDR2 SASEGT.

The V and J genes are TRBV2 and TRBJ1-6; D is perhaps TRBD1 (5 bases). In germline, CDR1 is SNHLY, CDR2 FYNNEI. V was pared by 8 bases and J by 6 bases, with 11 bases between. The CDR3 has 13 residues. The CDR3 here is CASLTDLNSPLHF. The CDR3 DNA reads TGTGCCAGCCTGACAGACCTTAATTCACCCCTCCACTTT.

The J gene is TRBJ1-1, the V gene TRBV14; maybe TRBD1 (5 bases). V lost 4 bases and J 3 bases, leaving 9 bases between the germline ends. Germline loops: CDR1 SGHDN, CDR2 FVKESK. This CDR3 is 13 amino acids long. The CDR3 nucleotides are TGTGCCAGCAGCCTGGCCAGGGACACTGAAGCTTTCTTT. Protein: CASSLARDTEAFF.

The V and J genes are TRBV11-3 and TRBJ1-3; D possibly corresponds to TRBD1 (6 bases). CDR3 length: 13 residues. Germline CDR1 is SGHNT and CDR2 is YENEEA. The germline V and J ends were trimmed by 5 bases and 4 bases, with 9 bases remaining between them. The CDR3 reads CASSGGPGNTIYF. The CDR3 coding sequence is TGTGCCAGCAGCGGGGGCCCCGGAAACACCATATATTTT.

This clone appeared a few times. A read error may produce the germline difference seen at one junction end. The rearrangement links TRBV20-1 to TRBJ1-1, with unresolved D. Germline CDR1 DFQATT, CDR2 SNEGSKA (reference sequence). CDR3 size: 11 residues. In DNA form, the CDR3 reads TGCAGTGCCAGAGGCGGGACTGAAGCTTTCTTT. The encoded protein is CSARGGTEAFF.

The chain couples TRBV6-5 to TRBJ2-7; 8 nucleotides line up with TRBD1. J lost 0 bases, V lost 0 bases, and 1 base had no gene match. This CDR3 comprises 15 residues. Looked up from germline, CDR1 is MNHEY and CDR2 is SVGAGI. In DNA form, the CDR3 reads TGTGCCAGCAGTTACTCTACAGGGGGCTCCTACGAGCAGTACTTC. Its protein product is CASSYSTGGSYEQYF.

The rearrangement uses TRBV28 and TRBJ2-5, with D unclear. Germline loops: CDR1 MDHEN, CDR2 SYDVKM. The V end was cut by 2 bases, the J end by 5 bases, with 3 bases between. The CDR3 is 11 amino acids. The CDR3 is CASSLGETQYF. The CDR3 DNA follows: TGTGCCAGCAGTTTAGGCGAGACCCAGTACTTC.

The chain uses TRBV13 and TRBJ1-2; maybe TRBD1 (5 bases). There are 13 residues in the CDR3. V lost 2 bases, J lost 6 bases, and 10 bases lay in between. Germline V gene sequence: CDR1 PRHDT, CDR2 FYEKMQ (reference sequence). CDR3 protein: CASSLYGGDGYTF. The CDR3 DNA reads as TGTGCCAGCAGCTTATATGGGGGTGATGGCTACACCTTC.

The V call is TRBV7-9, the J call TRBJ1-6; D remains unclear. Trimming cost V 10 bases and J 5 bases, with 12 bases left between them. The germline CDR1 and CDR2 sequences are SEHNR and FQNEAQ (reference sequence). The CDR3 sequence is 13 residues long. The CDR3 here is CAIKLGNNSPLHF. CDR3 sequence (DNA): TGTGCCATCAAATTAGGGAATAATTCACCCCTCCACTTT.

The chain recombines TRBV7-3 with TRBJ2-7; a possible D gene is TRBD2 (7 bases). This CDR3 has 14 amino acids. Germline CDR1 SGHTA, CDR2 FQGTGA. V lost 3 bases and J lost 5, with 14 bases in between. CDR3 nucleotide sequence: TGTGCCAGCAGCTTGGGCGGGGGCTTCGACGAGCAGTACTTC. It yields the protein CASSLGGGFDEQYF.

The chain links TRBV6-5 to TRBJ1-1, with D perhaps TRBD1 (6 bases). CDR1 is MNHEY and CDR2 is SVGAGI in the germline V gene. This CDR3 is 12 amino acids long. Trimming pared 6 bases from V and 5 bases from J, leaving 10 bases between. The CDR3 sequence is CASSPGVTEAFF. The DNA for the CDR3 is TGTGCCAGCAGCCCAGGGGTGACTGAAGCTTTCTTT.